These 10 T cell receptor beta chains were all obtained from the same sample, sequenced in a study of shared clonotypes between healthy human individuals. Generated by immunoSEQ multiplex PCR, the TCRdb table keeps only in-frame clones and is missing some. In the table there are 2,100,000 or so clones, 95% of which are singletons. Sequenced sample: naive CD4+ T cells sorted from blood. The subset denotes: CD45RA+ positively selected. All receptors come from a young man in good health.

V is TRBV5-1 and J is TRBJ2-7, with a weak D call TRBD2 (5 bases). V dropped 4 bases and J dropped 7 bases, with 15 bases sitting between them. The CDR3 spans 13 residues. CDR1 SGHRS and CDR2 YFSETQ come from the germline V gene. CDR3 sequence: CASSAGLGLEQYF. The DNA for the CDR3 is TGCGCCAGCAGCGCCGGACTGGGTTTGGAGCAGTACTTC.

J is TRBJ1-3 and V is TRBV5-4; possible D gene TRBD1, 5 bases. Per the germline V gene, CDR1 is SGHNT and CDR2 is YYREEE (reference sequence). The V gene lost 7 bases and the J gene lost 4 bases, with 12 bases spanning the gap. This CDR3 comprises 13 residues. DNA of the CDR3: TGTGCCAGCGGCACAGGAGACGGAAACACCATATATTTT. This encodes CASGTGDGNTIYF.

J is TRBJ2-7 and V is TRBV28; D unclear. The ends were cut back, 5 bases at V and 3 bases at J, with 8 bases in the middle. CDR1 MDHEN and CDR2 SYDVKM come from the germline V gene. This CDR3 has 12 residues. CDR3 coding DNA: TGTGCCAGCAGTAGAACAGTCTACGAGCAGTACTTC. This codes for CASSRTVYEQYF.

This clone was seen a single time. Written as DNA, the CDR3 is TGCGCCAGCAAGTGGAGGGGCGATGGACAGGACCTCAGCGAGCAGTTCTTC. It is translated as CASKWRGDGQDLSEQFF. The chain employs TRBV5-1 and TRBJ2-1; D may be TRBD1 (7 bases). Germline V gene lookup returns CDR1 SGHRS and CDR2 YFSETQ. Trimming shortened V by 6 bases and J by 10 bases, and 29 bases separated the two germline ends. This CDR3 has 17 residues.

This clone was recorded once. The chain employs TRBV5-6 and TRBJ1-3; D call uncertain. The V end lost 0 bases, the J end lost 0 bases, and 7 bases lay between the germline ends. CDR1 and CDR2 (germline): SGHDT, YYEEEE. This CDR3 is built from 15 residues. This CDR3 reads CASSLGYYSGNTIYF. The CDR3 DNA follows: TGTGCCAGCAGCTTGGGGTATTACTCTGGAAACACCATATATTTT. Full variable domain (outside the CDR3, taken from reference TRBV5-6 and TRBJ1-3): DAGVTQSPTHLIKTRGQQVTLRCSPKSGHDTVSWYQQALGQGPQFIFQYYEEEERQRGNFPDRFSGHQFPNYSSELNVNALLLGDSALYLCASSLGYYSGNTIYFGEGSWLTVV.

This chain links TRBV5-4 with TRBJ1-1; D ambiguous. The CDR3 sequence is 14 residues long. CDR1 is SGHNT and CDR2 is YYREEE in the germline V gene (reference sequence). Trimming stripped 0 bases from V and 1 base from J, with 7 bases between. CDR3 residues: CASSLADSNTEAFF. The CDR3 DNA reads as TGTGCCAGCAGCTTGGCTGATTCGAACACTGAAGCTTTCTTT.

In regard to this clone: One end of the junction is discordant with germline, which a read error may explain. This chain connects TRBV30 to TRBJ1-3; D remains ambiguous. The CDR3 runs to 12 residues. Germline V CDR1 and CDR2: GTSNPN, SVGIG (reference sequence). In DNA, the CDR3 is TGTGCTTCACGGATCTCTGGAGACACCATATATTTT. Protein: CASRISGDTIYF.

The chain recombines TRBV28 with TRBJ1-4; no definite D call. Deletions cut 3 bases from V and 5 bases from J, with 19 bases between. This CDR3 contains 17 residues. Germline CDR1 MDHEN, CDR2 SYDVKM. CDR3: CASSFPISGRYNEKLFF. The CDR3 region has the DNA TGTGCCAGCAGTTTCCCCATATCGGGCCGATACAATGAAAAACTGTTTTTT.

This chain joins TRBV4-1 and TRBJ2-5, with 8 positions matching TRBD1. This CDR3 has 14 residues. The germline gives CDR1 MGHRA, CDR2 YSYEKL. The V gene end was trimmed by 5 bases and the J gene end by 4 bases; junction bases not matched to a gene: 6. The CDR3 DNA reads TGCGCCAGCAGCTCAGGGGGCGCGGGAGAGACCCAGTACTTC. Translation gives CASSSGGAGETQYF.

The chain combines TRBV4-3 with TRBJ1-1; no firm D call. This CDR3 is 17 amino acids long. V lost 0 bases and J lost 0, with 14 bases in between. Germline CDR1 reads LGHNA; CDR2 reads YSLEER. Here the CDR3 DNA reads TGCGCCAGCAGCCAAGATAATCAGGCACTAATGAACACTGAAGCTTTCTTT. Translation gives CASSQDNQALMNTEAFF.